The 9 T cell receptor beta chains below were found in one sample sequenced in a study of metastatic and nonmetastatic thyroid tumors. Using MiXCR, TCRdb reanalyzed the PCR reads. The profile shows tens of thousands of clones, 13% to 15% of them singletons. Among the patients, none had received any treatment before thyroid surgery. The sequenced sample was tumor tissue. Receptor source: a female donor with papillary thyroid cancer or a benign thyroid nodule (not recorded which). Some clones in this sample may be carry-over from other donors' samples.

Ten or more counts support this clone. This chain uses TRBV15 with TRBJ2-7; either TRBD1 or TRBD2 may fit D (5 bases each). Per the germline V gene, CDR1 is LNHNV and CDR2 is YYDKDF (reference sequence). The CDR3 extends over 16 amino acids. V was shortened by 0 bases and J by 2 bases, with 14 bases between the two germline ends. In nucleotides, the CDR3 is TGTGCCACCAGCAGAGATTGGGGACCCGGCACCTACGAGCAGTACTTC. Residues: CATSRDWGPGTYEQYF.

Written as DNA, the CDR3 is TGTGCCAGCAGTCCGGACAGGGGAAGGGGCGAGCAGTACTTC. Translation gives CASSPDRGRGEQYF. The chain uses TRBV12-3 or TRBV12-4 and TRBJ2-7; 9 bases fit TRBD1. The CDR3 spans 14 residues. V lost 5 bases and J lost 6; bases outside the gene matches: 8.

At least ten counts were recorded for this clone. CDR3 nucleotides: TGTGCCTGGAGTGCCGGGGCGGGTCATGAGCAGTTCTTC. It yields the protein CAWSAGAGHEQFF. The V and J genes are TRBV30 and TRBJ2-1; D possibly uses TRBD1 or TRBD2 (5 bases each). CDR3 length: 13 amino acids. V lost 1 base, J lost 8 bases, and 12 bases lay in between. From germline, CDR1 is GTSNPN and CDR2 SVGIG (reference sequence).

The sample holds many counts of this clone. The chain combines TRBV7-6 with TRBJ2-5; D gene unclear. Germline V lookup: CDR1 SGHVS, CDR2 FNYEAQ. The CDR3 totals 13 residues. Trimming removed 0 bases from V and 1 base from J, with 3 bases in between. This CDR3 reads CASSLALQETQYF. The CDR3 coding sequence is TGTGCCAGCAGCTTAGCCCTCCAAGAGACCCAGTACTTC.

This clone was found many times. This sample also contains other DNA sequences that code for the same CDR3. The chain employs TRBV27 and TRBJ2-5; 8 nucleotides align to TRBD2. Germline V gives CDR1 MNHEY, CDR2 SMNVEV (reference sequence). Trimming removed 8 bases from V and 2 bases from J; junction bases left unmatched: 13. The CDR3 has 16 residues. The CDR3: CASGAGGFGLQETQYF. For the CDR3, the DNA is TGTGCCAGCGGCGCGGGGGGTTTTGGCCTTCAAGAGACCCAGTACTTC.

This clone has ten or more counts. The rearrangement links TRBV20-1 to TRBJ2-1, with 9 bases matching TRBD2. This CDR3 has 14 residues. From germline, CDR1 is DFQATT and CDR2 SNEGSKA (reference sequence). J gave up 13 bases and V 0 bases, and 10 bases lay outside the gene matches. The CDR3: CSARDPKGLAGQFF. DNA for the CDR3: TGCAGTGCTAGAGATCCCAAGGGACTAGCCGGTCAGTTCTTC.

This clone was counted at least ten times. The chain combines TRBV28 with TRBJ2-7; no clear D. This CDR3 has 13 amino acids. Trimming cost V 2 bases and J 5 bases, with 10 bases left between them. The germline CDR1 and CDR2 sequences are MDHEN and SYDVKM. As DNA, the CDR3 is TGTGCCAGCAGTTTACCCATGTTGAACGAGCAGTACTTC. Residues: CASSLPMLNEQYF.

In this sample, this clone turned up a few times. This rearrangement joins TRBV27 to TRBJ1-6, with 7 bases that match TRBD1. Per germline, CDR1 MNHEY and CDR2 SMNVEV (reference sequence). With V trimmed by 7 bases and J by 10 bases, 7 bases remained unmatched. The CDR3 loop spans 13 amino acids. The CDR3 loop reads CASTRGRGSPLHF. The CDR3 DNA follows: TGTGCCAGCACCAGGGGGAGAGGATCACCCCTCCACTTT.

This chain uses TRBV7-8 with TRBJ2-7, with D unresolved. This CDR3 contains 14 residues. The V end was cut by 1 base, the J end by 3 bases, with 10 bases between. CDR1 is SGHVS, CDR2 FQNEAQ, per germline. This CDR3 is CASSLVSLGYEQYF. CDR3 in DNA: TGTGCCAGCAGCTTAGTGAGCCTAGGCTACGAGCAGTACTTC.